The 2 T cell receptor beta chains in this list originate from one sample, sequenced in a study of molecular identifiers for immune sequencing clone quantification. Each CDR3 protein gets one entry after TCRdb re-called the PCR reads with MiXCR. The repertoire holds over 65,000 distinct CDR3 sequences, with about 23% as singletons. Sequenced input: naive CD8+ T cells from blood, with Jurkat cell RNA spiked in. The subset here: FACS-sorted CD8+CD4-CCR7+CD45RA+ naive T cells. The receptors shown here come from a human donor in good health. Some libraries in this study had Jurkat cell RNA spiked in.

This clonotype showed up many times. The chain uses TRBV20-1 and TRBJ2-6; a possible D gene is TRBD1 (6 bases). Trimming took 6 bases from V and 2 from J, leaving 14 bases between them. CDR3 length: 15 amino acids. Per germline, CDR1 DFQATT and CDR2 SNEGSKA (reference sequence). The CDR3, as DNA: TGCAGTGCCACAGGGATTGGTACTGGGGCCAACGTCCTGACTTTC. It codes for CSATGIGTGANVLTF.

In this sample, this clonotype turned up many times. The chain uses TRBV4-3 and TRBJ1-3; the D is unclear. The V gene's germline CDR1 is LGHNA and CDR2 YSLEER. The CDR3 is made up of 15 amino acids. V shed 0 bases and J shed 7 bases, with 13 bases lying between them. The CDR3 DNA follows: TGCGCCAGCAGCCAAGATTTGGCAGGCGTGAACACCATATATTTT. As protein: CASSQDLAGVNTIYF.